This T cell receptor beta chain emerged from a study of Graves' ophthalmopathy and Graves' hyperthyroidism. This clonotype was counted only a few times. Amplified material comprised TCR beta CDR3 regions derived from RNA transcripts. RT-PCR in the first round used HTBI primers; a second-round multiplex PCR followed. TCRdb fed the multiplex PCR reads into MiXCR, producing one record per CDR3 protein. The sample lists 400,000 to 450,000 distinct CDR3 sequences, roughly 20% occurring once. Germline V gene data show CDR1 as SGHAT and CDR2 as FQNNGV. The CDR3 runs to 16 residues. V was clipped by 1 base and J by 2 bases, with 13 bases between them.

The chain recombines TRBV11-2 with TRBJ2-3, with D unresolved. The source is a woman between 18 and 29 years old with stable Graves' hyperthyroidism. The sequencing sample was made of peripheral blood. CDR3 DNA: TGTGCCAGCAGCTTAGGTGTGGGCAGAATCACAGATACGCAGTATTTT. Its translation: CASSLGVGRITDTQYF.